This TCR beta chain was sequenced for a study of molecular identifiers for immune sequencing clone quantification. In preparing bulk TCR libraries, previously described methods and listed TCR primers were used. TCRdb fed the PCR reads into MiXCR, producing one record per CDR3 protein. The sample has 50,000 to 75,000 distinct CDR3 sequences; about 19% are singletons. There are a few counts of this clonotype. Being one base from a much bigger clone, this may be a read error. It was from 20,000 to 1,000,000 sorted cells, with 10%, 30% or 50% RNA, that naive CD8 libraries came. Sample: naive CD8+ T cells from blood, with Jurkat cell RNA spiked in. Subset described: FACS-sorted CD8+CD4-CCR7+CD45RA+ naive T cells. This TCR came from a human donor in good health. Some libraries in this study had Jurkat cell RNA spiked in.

The CDR3 region is CSVGQGRRGPSSYNEQSF. CDR3 DNA sequence: TGCAGCGTTGGGCAGGGGCGGCGCGGACCAAGCTCCTACAATGAGCAGTCCTTC. The chain is built from TRBV29-1 and TRBJ2-1; D perhaps matches TRBD1 (6 bases). The CDR3 runs 18 residues. CDR1 is SQVTM, CDR2 ANQGSEA, per germline.